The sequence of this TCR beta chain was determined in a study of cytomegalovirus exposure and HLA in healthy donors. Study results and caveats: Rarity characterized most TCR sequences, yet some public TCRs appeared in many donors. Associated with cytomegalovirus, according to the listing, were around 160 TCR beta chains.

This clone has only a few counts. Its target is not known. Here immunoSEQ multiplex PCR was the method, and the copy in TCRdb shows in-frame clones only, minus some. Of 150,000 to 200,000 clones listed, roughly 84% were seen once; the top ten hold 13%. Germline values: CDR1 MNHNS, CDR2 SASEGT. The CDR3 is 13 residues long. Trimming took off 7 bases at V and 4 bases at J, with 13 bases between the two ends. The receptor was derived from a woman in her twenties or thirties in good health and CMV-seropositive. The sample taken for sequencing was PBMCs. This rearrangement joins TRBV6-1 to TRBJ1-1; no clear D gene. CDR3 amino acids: CASKNVLSTEAFF. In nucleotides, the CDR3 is TGTGCCAGCAAGAATGTTTTGAGCACTGAAGCTTTCTTT.